This is a list of T cell receptor beta chains from one sample in a study of metastatic and nonmetastatic thyroid tumors. TCRdb ran MiXCR on the PCR reads. This table holds about 31,000 clones, approximately 19% found once. Sequenced sample: blood. The receptor set was obtained from a female donor with papillary thyroid cancer or a benign thyroid nodule (not recorded which). Some clones in this sample may be carry-over from other donors' samples. The CDR3 runs from the conserved cysteine through the conserved F or W. D genes are given only for firm matches. Clone size is shown for a subset of rows, as once, few, many or a class of expanded clone.

TRBD1,TRBJ2-5,many,TRBV27,CASRTGGQETQYF,TGTGCCAGCAGAACAGGGGGCCAAGAGACCCAGTACTTC
.,TRBJ1-5,many,TRBV18,CASSKTTGSNQPQHF,TGTGCCAGCTCAAAAACCACGGGTAGCAATCAGCCCCAGCATTTT
.,TRBJ2-7,.,TRBV10-3,CAISSVEDQYF,TGTGCCATCAGTAGTGTCGAAGATCAGTACTTT
TRBD1,TRBJ1-2,many,TRBV4-2,CASSQALTGGSYGYTF,TGTGCCAGCAGCCAAGCCCTGACAGGGGGATCTTATGGCTACACCTTC
.,TRBJ1-2,medium-sized,TRBV6-1,CASRGGFYGYTF,TGTGCCAGCAGAGGGGGGTTCTATGGCTACACCTTC
.,TRBJ1-1,.,TRBV12-3/TRBV12-4,CASSLIGNTEAFF,TGTGCCAGCAGTTTAATTGGGAACACTGAAGCTTTCTTT
.,TRBJ2-1,many,TRBV6-2/TRBV6-3,CASSYSGTNNEQFF,TGTGCCAGCAGTTACTCAGGTACTAACAATGAGCAGTTCTTC
TRBD1,TRBJ2-2,medium-sized,TRBV6-1,CASLQGTGGNGELFF,TGTGCCAGCCTCCAAGGGACAGGGGGTAACGGGGAGCTGTTTTTT
.,TRBJ2-7,many,TRBV11-3,CASSSTQDYEQYF,TGTGCCAGCAGTTCTACACAGGACTACGAGCAGTACTTC
TRBD1,TRBJ2-3,few,TRBV6-2/TRBV6-3,CASSYYRDRGKDTQYF,TGTGCCAGCAGTTATTACCGGGACAGGGGGAAAGATACGCAGTATTTT
.,TRBJ1-1,many,TRBV19,CASSIGGATEAFF,TGTGCCAGTAGTATAGGGGGGGCCACTGAAGCTTTCTTT
.,TRBJ1-4,many,TRBV9,CASSVEGAFNEKLFF,TGTGCCAGCAGCGTAGAAGGCGCCTTCAATGAAAAACTGTTTTTT
.,TRBJ2-5,medium-sized,TRBV6-1,CASSEGGVETQYF,TGTGCCAGCAGTGAAGGGGGGGTGGAGACCCAGTACTTC
TRBD1,TRBJ1-4,many,TRBV10-3,CAISGTGGEKLFF,TGTGCCATCAGTGGGACAGGTGGTGAAAAACTGTTTTTT
.,TRBJ1-1,many,TRBV9,CASSVGRVNTEAFF,TGTGCCAGCAGCGTAGGGAGAGTGAACACTGAAGCTTTCTTT
TRBD2,TRBJ2-2,many,TRBV20-1,CSASLAGTSGEFTGELFF,TGCAGTGCTAGTCTAGCAGGGACTAGCGGGGAGTTCACCGGGGAGCTGTTTTTT
.,TRBJ2-5,few,TRBV24-1,CATSDWAKETQYF,TGTGCCACCAGTGATTGGGCGAAGGAGACCCAGTACTTC
TRBD2,TRBJ2-7,.,TRBV14,CASSLLAGGSYEQYF,TGTGCCAGCAGCCTACTAGCGGGGGGCTCCTACGAGCAGTACTTC
.,TRBJ2-5,.,TRBV5-4,CASSLGAQETQYF,TGTGCCAGCAGCTTGGGGGCTCAAGAGACCCAGTACTTC
.,TRBJ2-1,many,TRBV9,CASSVGYGRGTYNEQFF,TGTGCCAGCAGCGTAGGCTACGGCCGGGGTACCTACAATGAGCAGTTCTTC
TRBD2,TRBJ2-3,many,TRBV2,CASSGILAGVNTDTQYF,TGTGCCAGCAGTGGGATCTTAGCGGGGGTCAACACAGATACGCAGTATTTT
.,TRBJ1-1,many,TRBV2,CASRREGNTEAFF,TGTGCCAGCAGGAGGGAGGGGAACACTGAAGCTTTCTTT
.,TRBJ2-3,few,TRBV6-1,CASSETPHEGDTQYF,TGTGCCAGCAGTGAAACTCCCCATGAGGGAGATACGCAGTATTTT
.,TRBJ2-5,many,TRBV4-1,CASSQEERPTTETQYF,TGCGCCAGCAGCCAAGAGGAACGTCCCACGACGGAGACCCAGTACTTC
TRBD2,TRBJ2-3,many,TRBV15,CATSTGLASDTQYF,TGTGCCACCAGCACCGGACTAGCATCAGATACGCAGTATTTT
.,TRBJ1-1,many,TRBV14,CASSQSIGTEAFF,TGTGCCAGCAGCCAATCGATAGGCACTGAAGCTTTCTTT
.,TRBJ1-2,.,TRBV7-2,CASSLEGPTGGYTF,TGTGCCAGCAGCTTAGAAGGCCCTACGGGAGGCTACACCTTC
.,TRBJ1-4,many,TRBV3-1,CASSQVAEKLFF,TGTGCCAGCAGCCAAGTCGCTGAAAAACTGTTTTTT
.,TRBJ2-3,many,TRBV11-3,CASSHGTSTDTQYF,TGTGCCAGCAGCCACGGGACTAGCACAGATACGCAGTATTTT
.,TRBJ1-2,many,TRBV14,CASSQDPDPGHGYTF,TGTGCCAGCAGCCAAGACCCAGACCCTGGACATGGCTACACCTTC
TRBD1,TRBJ1-6,.,TRBV6-1,CASSLQGARSPLHF,TGTGCCAGCAGCCTACAGGGGGCTAGGTCACCCCTCCACTTT
TRBD1,TRBJ1-2,.,TRBV19,CASSTGGHALTF,TGTGCCAGTAGCACAGGGGGCCACGCGCTCACCTTC
.,TRBJ2-1,.,TRBV6-2/TRBV6-3,CASTRRGVGVSETYNEQFF,TGTGCCAGCACCCGAAGGGGGGTAGGGGTTAGCGAAACCTACAATGAGCAGTTCTTC
.,TRBJ2-6,many,TRBV7-9,CASSQQVPGANVLTF,TGTGCCAGCAGCCAACAGGTTCCTGGGGCCAACGTCCTGACTTTC
TRBD1,TRBJ1-1,many,TRBV7-9,CASSGGTGGDRAFF,TGTGCCAGCAGCGGAGGGACAGGGGGCGATCGGGCTTTCTTT
TRBD2,TRBJ2-2,.,TRBV20-1,CSARDAQGVAGDTGELFF,TGCAGTGCTAGAGATGCCCAGGGAGTAGCGGGGGACACCGGGGAGCTGTTTTTT
.,TRBJ2-3,.,TRBV6-2/TRBV6-3,CASTAEVDTQYF,TGTGCCAGCACCGCGGAAGTAGATACGCAGTATTTT
.,TRBJ1-5,many,TRBV20-1,CSARDPAGVYGNQPQHF,TGCAGTGCTAGAGATCCCGCAGGGGTGTATGGCAATCAGCCCCAGCATTTT
.,TRBJ2-2,medium-sized,TRBV6-1,CASRRGTGELFF,TGTGCCAGCAGGAGGGGGACCGGGGAGCTGTTTTTT
.,TRBJ2-1,.,TRBV20-1,CSASALADYNEQFF,TGCAGTGCTAGCGCGCTAGCAGACTACAATGAGCAGTTCTTC
.,TRBJ2-3,few,TRBV6-1,CASSQDWVTDTQYF,TGTGCCAGCAGTCAGGATTGGGTCACAGATACGCAGTATTTT